A single sample is the source of the 8 T cell receptor beta chains below, sequenced in a study of T-cell reconstitution after alpha-beta-depleted transplantation in children. Unique molecular identifiers were incorporated when the TCRbeta library was constructed. Each CDR3 protein is one row after TCRdb ran MiXCR on the PCR reads. Among about 280,000 distinct CDR3 sequences listed, approximately 10% were seen once. This specimen consisted of peripheral blood, obtained 180 days after TCRalphabeta/CD19-depleted stem cell transplant. The receptors derive from a male patient aged 2 to 9 who had a stem cell transplant for chronic granulomatous disease, so the T cells may come from the graft donor.

In its sample, this clonotype was seen many times. The V gene is TRBV10-3, the J gene TRBJ2-1; 13 nucleotides match TRBD2. CDR1 ENHRY and CDR2 SYGVKD come from the germline V gene. The CDR3 runs to 15 residues. V lost 4 bases, J lost 9 bases, and 6 bases stayed unmatched. CDR3 bases: TGTGCCATCAGTGCAGGACTAGCGGGGGCTGGTGAGCAGTTCTTC. Residues: CAISAGLAGAGEQFF.

This clonotype was observed many times. The rearrangement links TRBV7-9 to TRBJ2-1; TRBD2 matches at 15 bases. The ends lost 4 bases at V and 8 bases at J; junction bases unmatched: 3. Germline CDR1 is SEHNR and CDR2 is FQNEAQ (reference sequence). The CDR3 loop spans 15 amino acids. Written as DNA, the CDR3 is TGTGCCAGCAGCTCCGGACTAGCGGGAGGGGATGAGCAGTTCTTC. Protein sequence: CASSSGLAGGDEQFF. Complete variable domain (other parts from reference TRBV7-9 and TRBJ2-1): DTGVSQNPRHKITKRGQNVTFRCDPISEHNRLYWYRQTLGQGPEFLTYFQNEAQLEKSRLLSDRFSAERPKGSFSTLEIQRTEQGDSAMYLCASSSGLAGGDEQFFGPGTRLTVL.

In its sample, this clonotype was seen many times. V and J are TRBV27 and TRBJ2-3; 11 bases map to TRBD2. Trimming took 5 bases from V and 0 from J; bases not matched to a gene: 7. The CDR3 has 17 amino acids. Germline lookup yields CDR1 MNHEY and CDR2 SMNVEV (reference sequence). The CDR3 loop reads CASSLLGLAASTDTQYF. Here the CDR3 DNA reads TGTGCCAGCAGTCTCCTGGGACTAGCGGCTAGCACAGATACGCAGTATTTT.

This clonotype was recorded a few times. The chain combines TRBV28 with TRBJ1-6; 8 positions agree with TRBD1. V lost 3 bases to trimming and J lost 7 bases; unmatched junction nucleotides: 11. Per germline, CDR1 MDHEN and CDR2 SYDVKM. This CDR3 comprises 17 residues. The CDR3 DNA is TGTGCCAGCAGTTTGCCAGGGGGCCTGGTAGAGAATTCACCCCTCCACTTT. It codes for CASSLPGGLVENSPLHF.

This clonotype occurred many times. This chain joins TRBV29-1 and TRBJ2-3; D is perhaps TRBD1 (6 bases). CDR3 length: 13 residues. Trimming cost V 6 bases and J 2 bases, with 12 bases left between them. From germline, CDR1 is SQVTM and CDR2 ANQGSEA. The CDR3 DNA follows: TGCAGCGTCGCAGGGGACCTCACAGATACGCAGTATTTT. Amino acid sequence: CSVAGDLTDTQYF.

Notes on this clonotype: The junction does not match germline at one end; this may be a read error. The CDR3 loop reads CQQPQPDGGYNEQFF. CDR3 in DNA: TGCCAGCAGCCACAACCAGATGGTGGCTACAATGAGCAGTTCTTC. The chain employs TRBV14 and TRBJ2-1; D call uncertain. The CDR3 totals 15 residues. CDR1 is SGHDN, CDR2 FVKESK, per germline.

The rearrangement uses TRBV20-1 and TRBJ2-7; 10 bases agree with TRBD2. The CDR3 has 19 residues. Germline assignment: CDR1 DFQATT and CDR2 SNEGSKA (reference sequence). V gave up 3 bases and J gave up 3 bases; unmatched junction bases: 20. For the CDR3, the DNA is TGCAGTGCTAGGGGAGGTCCCACCGAACTTAGCGGGAGGCTCTACGAGCAGTACTTC. Translated, it gives CSARGGPTELSGRLYEQYF.

This clonotype was counted many times. The V call is TRBV20-1, the J call TRBJ2-7; D gene unclear. The CDR3 consists of 16 residues. Trimming took 6 bases from V and 0 from J, leaving 21 bases between them. The germline V gene encodes CDR1 DFQATT and CDR2 SNEGSKA (reference sequence). The CDR3 bases are TGCAGTGCCGTAGCCCCCGACGGCATGAGCTCCTACGAGCAGTACTTC. Encoded protein: CSAVAPDGMSSYEQYF.